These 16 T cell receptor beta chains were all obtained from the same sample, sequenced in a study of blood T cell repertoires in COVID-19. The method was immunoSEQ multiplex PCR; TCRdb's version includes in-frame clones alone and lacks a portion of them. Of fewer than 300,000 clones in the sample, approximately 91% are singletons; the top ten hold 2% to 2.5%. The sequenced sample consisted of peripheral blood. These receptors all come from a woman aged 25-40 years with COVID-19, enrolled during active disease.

CDR3 in amino acids: CASSRLVGASSYNEQFF. Here the CDR3 DNA reads TGTGCCAGCAGTCGGCTTGTGGGGGCTAGCTCCTACAATGAGCAGTTCTTC. This rearrangement joins TRBV7-7 to TRBJ2-1; D might be TRBD1 (6 bases). The germline V gene encodes CDR1 SSHAT and CDR2 FNYEAQ (reference sequence). The CDR3 loop spans 17 amino acids. Trimming stripped 6 bases from V and 0 bases from J, with 18 bases between.

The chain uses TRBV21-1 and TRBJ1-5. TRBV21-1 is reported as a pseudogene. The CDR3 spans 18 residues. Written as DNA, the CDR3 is TGTGCCAGCAGCAAACGTCTGGGCAGGAGGGGAAGCAATCAGCCCCAGCATTTT. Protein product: CASSKRLGRRGSNQPQHF.

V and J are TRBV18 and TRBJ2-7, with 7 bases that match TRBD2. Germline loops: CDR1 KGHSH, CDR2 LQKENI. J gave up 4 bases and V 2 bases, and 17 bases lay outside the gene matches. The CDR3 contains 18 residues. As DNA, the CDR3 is TGTGCCAGCTCACCAGGGTGGGCAGGGTCGGTAGCGGGTTACGAGCAGTACTTC. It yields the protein CASSPGWAGSVAGYEQYF.

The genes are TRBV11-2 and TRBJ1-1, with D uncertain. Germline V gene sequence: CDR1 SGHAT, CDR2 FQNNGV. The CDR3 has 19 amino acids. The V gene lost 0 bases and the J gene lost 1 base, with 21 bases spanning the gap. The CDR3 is CASSLDGMPGFYWNTEAFF. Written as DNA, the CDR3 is TGTGCCAGCAGCTTAGACGGGATGCCCGGGTTCTATTGGAACACTGAAGCTTTCTTT.

The CDR3 reads CAWSVEGLYGYTF. CDR3 DNA: TGTGCCTGGAGTGTTGAGGGTCTCTATGGCTACACCTTC. V usage is TRBV30 and J usage is TRBJ1-2, with unresolved D. CDR1 and CDR2 (germline): GTSNPN, SVGIG (reference sequence). The V end lost 0 bases, the J end lost 4 bases, and 9 bases lay between the germline ends. The CDR3 is 13 amino acids. The complete variable domain, with remaining parts taken from reference TRBV30 and TRBJ1-2, reads SQTIHQWPATLVQPVGSPLSLECTVEGTSNPNLYWYRQAAGRGLQLLFYSVGIGQISSEVPQNLSASRPQDRQFILSSKKLLLSDSGFYLCAWSVEGLYGYTFGSGTRLTVV.

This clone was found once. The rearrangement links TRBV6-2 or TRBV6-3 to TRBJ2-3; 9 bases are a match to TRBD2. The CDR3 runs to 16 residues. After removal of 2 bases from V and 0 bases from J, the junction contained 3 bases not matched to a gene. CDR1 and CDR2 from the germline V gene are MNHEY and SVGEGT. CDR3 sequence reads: CASSYGAGGSTDTQYF. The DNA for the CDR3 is TGTGCCAGCAGTTACGGGGCGGGAGGGAGCACAGATACGCAGTATTTT.

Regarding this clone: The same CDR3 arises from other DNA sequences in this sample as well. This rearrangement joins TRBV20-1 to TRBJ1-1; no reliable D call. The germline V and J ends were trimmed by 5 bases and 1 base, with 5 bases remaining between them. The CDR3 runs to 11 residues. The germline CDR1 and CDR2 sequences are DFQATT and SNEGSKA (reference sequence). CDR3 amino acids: CSAPRNTEAFF. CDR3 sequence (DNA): TGCAGTGCTCCCCGGAACACTGAAGCTTTCTTT.

CDR3 DNA: TGTGCCAGCAGTCTAAGGGGGCTTTACGAGCAGTACTTC. It yields the protein CASSLRGLYEQYF. V is TRBV28 and J is TRBJ2-7, with 7 bases fitting TRBD1. CDR3 size: 13 residues. CDR1 is MDHEN and CDR2 is SYDVKM in the germline V gene. Trimming took 5 bases from V and 4 from J; bases not matched to a gene: 5.

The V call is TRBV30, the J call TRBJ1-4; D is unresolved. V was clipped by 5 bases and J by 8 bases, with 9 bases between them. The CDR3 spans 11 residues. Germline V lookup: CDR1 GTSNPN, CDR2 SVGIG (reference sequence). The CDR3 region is CAWAEGEKLFF. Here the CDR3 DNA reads TGTGCCTGGGCCGAGGGAGAAAAACTGTTTTTT.

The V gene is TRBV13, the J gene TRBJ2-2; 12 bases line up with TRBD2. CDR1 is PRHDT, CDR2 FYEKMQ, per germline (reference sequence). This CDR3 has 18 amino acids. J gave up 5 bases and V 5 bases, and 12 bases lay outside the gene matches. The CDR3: CASSPTPTSGSGTGELFF. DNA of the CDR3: TGTGCCAGCAGCCCCACGCCGACTAGCGGGAGTGGTACCGGGGAGCTGTTTTTT.

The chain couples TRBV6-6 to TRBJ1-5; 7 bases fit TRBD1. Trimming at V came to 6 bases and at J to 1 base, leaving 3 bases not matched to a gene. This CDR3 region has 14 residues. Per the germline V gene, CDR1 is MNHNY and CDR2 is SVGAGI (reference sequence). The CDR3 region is CASSKQGSNQPQHF. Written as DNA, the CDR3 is TGTGCCAGCAGCAAACAGGGGAGCAATCAGCCCCAGCATTTT.

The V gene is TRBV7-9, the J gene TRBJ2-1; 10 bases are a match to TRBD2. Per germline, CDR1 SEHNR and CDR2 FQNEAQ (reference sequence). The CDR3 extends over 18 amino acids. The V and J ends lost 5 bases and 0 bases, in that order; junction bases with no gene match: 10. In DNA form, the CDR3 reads TGTGCCAGCAGCGCAGGGGATAGCGGGAGGTCCTCCTACAATGAGCAGTTCTTC. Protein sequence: CASSAGDSGRSSYNEQFF.

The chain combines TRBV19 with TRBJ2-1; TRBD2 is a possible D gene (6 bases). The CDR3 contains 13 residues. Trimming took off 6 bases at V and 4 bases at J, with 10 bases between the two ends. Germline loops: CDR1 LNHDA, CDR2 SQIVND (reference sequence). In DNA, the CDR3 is TGTGCCAGTAGGAGGGCGGGATACAATGAGCAGTTCTTC. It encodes CASRRAGYNEQFF.

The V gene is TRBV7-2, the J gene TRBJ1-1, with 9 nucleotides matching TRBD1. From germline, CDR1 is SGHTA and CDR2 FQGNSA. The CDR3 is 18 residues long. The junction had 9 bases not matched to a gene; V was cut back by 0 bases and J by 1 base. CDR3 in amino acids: CASSLALGDRDSNTEAFF. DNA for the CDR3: TGTGCCAGCAGCTTAGCGCTCGGGGACAGGGATTCGAACACTGAAGCTTTCTTT.

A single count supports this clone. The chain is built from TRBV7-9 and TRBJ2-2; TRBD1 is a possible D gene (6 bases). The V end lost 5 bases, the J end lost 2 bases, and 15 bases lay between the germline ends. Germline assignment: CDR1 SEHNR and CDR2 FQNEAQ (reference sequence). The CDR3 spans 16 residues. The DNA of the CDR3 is TGTGCCAGCAGCCCCAGCGGACAGAGAAACACCGGGGAGCTGTTTTTT. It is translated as CASSPSGQRNTGELFF.

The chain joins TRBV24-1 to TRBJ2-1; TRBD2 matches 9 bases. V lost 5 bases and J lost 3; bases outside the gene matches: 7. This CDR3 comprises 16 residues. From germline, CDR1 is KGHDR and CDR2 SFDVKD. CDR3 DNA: TGTGCCACCAGTGTTTCTAGCGGGACCCACTACAATGAGCAGTTCTTC. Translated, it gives CATSVSSGTHYNEQFF.